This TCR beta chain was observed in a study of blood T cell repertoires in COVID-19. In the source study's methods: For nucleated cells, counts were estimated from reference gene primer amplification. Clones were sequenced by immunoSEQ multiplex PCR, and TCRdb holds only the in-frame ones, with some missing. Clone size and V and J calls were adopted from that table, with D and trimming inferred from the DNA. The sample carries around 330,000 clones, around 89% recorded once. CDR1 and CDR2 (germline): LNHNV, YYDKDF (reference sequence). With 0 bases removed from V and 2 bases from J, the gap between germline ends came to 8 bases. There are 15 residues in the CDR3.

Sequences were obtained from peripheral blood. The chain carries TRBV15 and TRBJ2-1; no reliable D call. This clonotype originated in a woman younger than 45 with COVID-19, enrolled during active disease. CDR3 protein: CATSREIATYNEQFF. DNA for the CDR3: TGTGCCACCAGCAGAGAAATAGCCACCTACAATGAGCAGTTCTTC.